Here is one T cell receptor beta chain with its context. The data belong to a study of blood T cell repertoires in COVID-19. About the research overall: Whether acute or convalescent, the COVID-19 samples came from the United States, Italy and Spain. The analysed material was cDNA or gDNA that came from T cells, B-cell-depleted T cells, or PBMCs.

In the original processing: Scientists estimated how many nucleated cells there were by amplifying reference gene primers. The method was immunoSEQ multiplex PCR; TCRdb's version includes in-frame clones alone and lacks a portion of them. D and trimming come from the DNA, and the V and J calls and clone size come from that table. The sample yields tens of thousands of clones, less than 85% seen once. This clonotype was sampled from a man between 60 and 70 years old with acute or convalescent COVID-19. The specimen sequenced was peripheral blood.

In DNA, the CDR3 is TGCGCCAGCAGCCAAGATCGACAGGGGTTTCGAGAGACCCAGTACTTC. Amino acids: CASSQDRQGFRETQYF. The chain uses TRBV4-1 and TRBJ2-5; 8 nucleotides align to TRBD1. The junction had 7 bases not matched to a gene; V was cut back by 0 bases and J by 4 bases. Germline V gene sequence: CDR1 MGHRA, CDR2 YSYEKL. This CDR3 has 16 residues.